The 3 T cell receptor beta chains below were found in one sample sequenced in a study of T cell responses to AZD1222 COVID-19 vaccine. Here immunoSEQ multiplex PCR was the method, and the copy in TCRdb shows in-frame clones only, minus some. The table lists 140,000 to 150,000 clones, roughly 80% of them singletons. Sequenced material: peripheral blood, taken on day 0 of MenACWY control vaccination. The source of these receptors is an adult in good health.

V usage is TRBV6-5 and J usage is TRBJ2-5; D is possibly TRBD1 or TRBD2 (5 bases each). Germline-derived CDR1 and CDR2 are MNHEY and SVGAGI. The CDR3 spans 13 residues. The V gene lost 2 bases and the J gene lost 10 bases, with 14 bases spanning the gap. The CDR3 here is CASSYRDSGIQYF. DNA for the CDR3: TGTGCCAGCAGTTACCGCGACAGCGGTATCCAGTACTTC.

In its sample, this clone was seen a few times. J is TRBJ1-6 and V is TRBV10-3, with a tentative D call TRBD1 (5 bases). Trimming took off 3 bases at V and 6 bases at J, with 9 bases between the two ends. The germline V gene encodes CDR1 ENHRY and CDR2 SYGVKD. The CDR3 spans 14 residues. DNA of the CDR3: TGTGCCATCAGTGACAGGGCCATTAATTCACCCCTCCACTTT. Its translation is CAISDRAINSPLHF.

J is TRBJ1-6 and V is TRBV5-4; perhaps TRBD1 as D (6 bases). Trimming took off 4 bases at V and 7 bases at J, with 15 bases between the two ends. CDR3 length: 15 residues. Per the germline V gene, CDR1 is SGHNT and CDR2 is YYREEE (reference sequence). The CDR3, as DNA: TGTGCCAGCAGCAGGGACACCGCGGGGAATTCACCCCTCCACTTT. It yields the protein CASSRDTAGNSPLHF.